This paragraph covers one TCR beta chain sequence. Its antigen is as yet unknown. The data derive from a study of T cell responses to AZD1222 COVID-19 vaccine. Study conclusions and caveats: Baseline antibody screening turned up just a handful of seropositive AZD1222 recipients. Vaccine-associated CD4 TCRs ranged over spike, dominating at 160-218 and 743-854. Following two doses of AZD1222, Spike-specific TCR breadth and depth rose.

There are 16 residues in the CDR3. With V trimmed by 4 bases and J by 5 bases, 9 bases remained unmatched. Germline CDR1 reads KGHSH; CDR2 reads LQKENI. Sequenced by immunoSEQ multiplex PCR; TCRdb stores in-frame clones only, minus some. The sample consists of over 95,000 clones, about 87% of them appearing once. The sequencing here drew on peripheral blood, taken on day 0 of AZD1222 vaccination. V and J are TRBV18 and TRBJ2-1; 9 bases line up with TRBD2. The origin of this receptor is an adult in good health. CDR3 loop: CASSQTASGRHNEQFF. CDR3 in DNA: TGTGCCAGCTCACAGACGGCGAGCGGGAGGCACAATGAGCAGTTCTTC.